This is a list of T cell receptor beta chains from one sample in a study of regulatory T cells in long-lasting Graves disease. TCRdb fed the multiplex PCR reads into MiXCR, producing one record per CDR3 protein. The table includes about 460,000 distinct CDR3 sequences, approximately 23% detected once. The material sequenced was peripheral blood mononuclear cells (PBMCs), taken when the disease was refractory, from a patient treated with antithyroid drugs. These receptors were collected from a female donor with Graves disease. CDR3s include the opening cysteine and the closing phenylalanine or tryptophan. The D gene is left open where the match is weak. Not all rows give a size; the values are once, few, many and, for expanded clones, a class.

TRBJ1-1 TRBV9 12 . . TGTGCCAGCAGCGTAACCAGAGATGAAGCTTTCTTT CASSVTRDEAFF
TRBJ2-5 TRBV18 17 . . TGTGCCAGCTCACCCCCCCTCAGACAGGGAGGATCGGAGACCCAGTACTTC CASSPPLRQGGSETQYF
TRBJ2-2 TRBV25-1 19 . few TGTGCCAGCAGTGAATACGTATACGGCGACAGGAAGGGGACCGGGGAGCTGTTTTTT CASSEYVYGDRKGTGELFF
TRBJ1-5 TRBV12-3/TRBV12-4 15 TRBD1 many TGTGCCAGCAGTCATTCCGGGACAGGGACTCAGCCCCAGCATTTT CASSHSGTGTQPQHF
TRBJ1-4 TRBV28 15 . many TGTGCCAGCAGTTTTGGAGGGACTCTTAATGAAAAACTGTTTTTT CASSFGGTLNEKLFF
TRBJ2-7 TRBV7-6 11 . . TGTGCCAGCAGCCGGGGGAACGAGCAGTACTTC CASSRGNEQYF
TRBJ2-5 TRBV2 13 . many TGTGCCAGCAGTGAAGCAGACGTCGGGACCCAGTACTTC CASSEADVGTQYF
TRBJ2-7 TRBV19 14 TRBD1 . TGTGCCAGTAGTAAGGGACAGGTGATGGGCGAGCAGTACTTC CASSKGQVMGEQYF
TRBJ2-2 TRBV9 15 TRBD1 few TGTGCCAGCAGCGTAACAGGACAGGACACCGGGGAGCTGTTTTTT CASSVTGQDTGELFF
TRBJ1-5 TRBV28 16 . many TGTGCCAGCAGTCAGTCACAGGAGAAGAGCAATCAGCCCCAGCATTTT CASSQSQEKSNQPQHF
TRBJ1-5 TRBV15 16 . few TGTGCCACCAGCATAGGAATTAGCGTGGGCAATCAGCCCCAGCATTTT CATSIGISVGNQPQHF
TRBJ1-2 TRBV4-2 14 . few TGTGCCAGCAGCCAAGAAACGGGGGCGCATGGCTACACCTTC CASSQETGAHGYTF
TRBJ2-5 TRBV20-1 14 . many TGCAGTGCTAGAGATGCGTCCCTCTGGGAGCCCCAGTACTTC CSARDASLWEPQYF
TRBJ2-1 TRBV6-9 20 TRBD2 . TGTGCCAGCAGTTACCTCCGTACTAGCGGGAGTACAACCTCCTACAATGAGCAGTTCTTC CASSYLRTSGSTTSYNEQFF
TRBJ1-1 TRBV5-1 15 . many TGCGCCAGCAGCTCAGACAGGAGGAAGGGCACTGAAGCTTTCTTT CASSSDRRKGTEAFF
TRBJ1-5 TRBV19 15 . . TGTGCCAGTAGTACTCCCCCGGGAAGCAATCAGCCCCAGCATTTT CASSTPPGSNQPQHF
TRBJ1-6 TRBV30 13 . few TGTGCCCTCGACAGCTCCTATAATTCACCCCTCCACTTT CALDSSYNSPLHF
TRBJ1-2 TRBV7-8 14 . many TGTGCCAGCAGCACCAGACAGCCCCTCTATGGCTACACCTTC CASSTRQPLYGYTF
TRBJ1-2 TRBV29-1 14 . few TGCAGCGTTGAAGGGTCCACTTCGCGGGGCGGCTACACCTTC CSVEGSTSRGGYTF
TRBJ2-7 TRBV28 14 . many TGTGCCAGCAGTTTAACGGTAGCGGATTACGAGCAGTACTTC CASSLTVADYEQYF
TRBJ2-7 TRBV19 14 . few TGTGCCAGTAGAAATGGTCGCGGGGGCCACGAGCAGTACTTC CASRNGRGGHEQYF
TRBJ2-1 TRBV3-1 13 . . TGTGCCAGCAGCCTTGGAGAGATCAATGAGCAGTTCTTC CASSLGEINEQFF
TRBJ1-2 TRBV19 16 TRBD1 . TGTGCCAGTAGTATAGTCGGTACAGGGGGCGGCTATGGCTACACCTTC CASSIVGTGGGYGYTF
TRBJ1-1 TRBV4-2 15 TRBD1 . TGTGCCAGCAGCCGCCCGGACAGGGGGCGAGCTGAAGCTTTCTTT CASSRPDRGRAEAFF
TRBJ1-1 TRBV6-1 13 . many TGTGCCAGCGCCCCCAGGCTAAACACTGAAGCTTTCTTT CASAPRLNTEAFF
TRBJ2-7 TRBV12-3/TRBV12-4 22 . many TGTGCCAGCAGTTTAGTAGGACTTCCTTTAGGGCTTGGGGGCCCGGTACACTACGAGCAGTACTTC CASSLVGLPLGLGGPVHYEQYF
TRBJ2-7 TRBV12-3/TRBV12-4 16 TRBD1 many TGTGCCAGCAGTTTGAGCCGGGACAGGGGCCCCTACGAGCAGTACTTC CASSLSRDRGPYEQYF
TRBJ1-4 TRBV7-9 15 TRBD1 . TGTGCCAGCAGCTGGGGACAGGGCGGTGGTGAAAAACTGTTTTTT CASSWGQGGGEKLFF
TRBJ1-2 TRBV7-2 14 . many TGTGCCAGCAGCTCGCAGAATGGGAGGCGGGGCTACACCTTC CASSSQNGRRGYTF
TRBJ2-7 TRBV7-9 14 TRBD2 many TGTGCCAGCAGCCCTGGACTAGCGAGCTACGAGCAGTACTTC CASSPGLASYEQYF
TRBJ1-5 TRBV7-2 16 TRBD1 . TGTGCCAGCAGCTTAGGGACAGGGGGGTCAGGTCAGCCCCAGCATTTT CASSLGTGGSGQPQHF
TRBJ2-1 TRBV20-1 15 . many TGCAGTGCTATGGGAGGCAGACCAACTGGGAATGAGCAGTTCTTC CSAMGGRPTGNEQFF
TRBJ1-1 TRBV6-1 15 . many TGTGCCAGCAGGACCACAAAGCACCTAAACACTGAAGCTTTCTTT CASRTTKHLNTEAFF
TRBJ2-6 TRBV6-1 16 TRBD1 many TGTGCCAGCAGGGGGGACAGGCATTCTGGGGCCAACGTCCTGACTTTC CASRGDRHSGANVLTF
TRBJ1-2 TRBV19 14 . . TGTGCCAGTACGAGTCAGGTCGGCAACTATGGCTACACCTTC CASTSQVGNYGYTF
TRBJ2-7 TRBV2 13 . . TGTGCCAGCAGCCCAGGTTCCCTTACAGGGTTGTACTTC CASSPGSLTGLYF
TRBJ1-3 TRBV11-2 19 . few TGTGCCAGCAGCTCCGCGAGGCCGTTCGGGGACAACTCTGGAAACACCATATATTTT CASSSARPFGDNSGNTIYF
TRBJ1-5 TRBV28 11 . many TGTGCCAGCAGTCACCTCTCTAACCAGCATTTT CASSHLSNQHF
TRBJ2-5 TRBV7-8 14 TRBD2 many TGTGCCAGCAGCCCGATAGCGGGAGTAGAGACCCAGTACTTC CASSPIAGVETQYF
TRBJ1-2 TRBV3-2 15 . few TGTGCCAGCAGCCAAGACCCCAGTGGCGAGTATGGCTACACCTTC CASSQDPSGEYGYTF
TRBJ2-2 TRBV7-2 17 TRBD2 many TGTGCCAGCAGCCAGGATCTCGGGACTAGCGGGATTGGGGAGCTGTTTTTT CASSQDLGTSGIGELFF
TRBJ1-6 TRBV3-1 12 . many TGTGCCAGCAGCCAAGCGGGGCAGGTCCTCCACTTT CASSQAGQVLHF
TRBJ2-7 TRBV12-3/TRBV12-4 11 . many TGTGCCAGCAGTTTAACCTCACAGCAGTACTTC CASSLTSQQYF
TRBJ2-2 TRBV19 13 . once TGTGCCAGTAGTTGGGCGAACACCGGGGAGCTGTTTTTT CASSWANTGELFF
TRBJ1-5 TRBV19 13 . few TGTGCCAGTAGTATAGTAGGGAATCAGCCCCAGCATTTT CASSIVGNQPQHF
TRBJ1-6 TRBV3-1 15 . few TGTGCCAGCAGCCAAGACTGGACGGCTAATTCACCCCTCCACTTT CASSQDWTANSPLHF
TRBJ2-2 TRBV6-1 15 TRBD2 many TGTGCCAGCAAGGGGAGGGGAAGAGGGACCGGGGAGCTGTTTTTT CASKGRGRGTGELFF
TRBJ2-3 TRBV29-1 17 TRBD2 . TGCAGCGTCGCTCCCTCGCGGACTAGCGGATTCACAGATACGCAGTATTTT CSVAPSRTSGFTDTQYF
TRBJ2-7 TRBV6-1 11 . many TGTGCCAGCAGACAGGGATTAGAGCAGTACTTC CASRQGLEQYF
TRBJ1-1 TRBV5-5 12 . many TGTGCCAGCAGGCTGATGAGCACTGAAGCTTTCTTT CASRLMSTEAFF
TRBJ1-6 TRBV10-3 14 . few TGTGCCATCAGTGCTTGGCAGGATAATTCACCCCTCCACTTT CAISAWQDNSPLHF
TRBJ1-5 TRBV10-3 13 . many TGTGCCATCAGTGGTGAGGGAACACAGCCCCAGCATTTT CAISGEGTQPQHF
TRBJ2-4 TRBV2 15 . many TGTGCCAGCTCCGAACTGGTACTAGCCAAAAACATTCAGTACTTC CASSELVLAKNIQYF
TRBJ1-2 TRBV19 14 . . TGTGCCAGTAGGAAACAGGACTCCATAGGTGGCTACACCTTC CASRKQDSIGGYTF
TRBJ1-1 TRBV19 13 . . TGTGCCAGTAGTCCCATAGTCCCTTTAGAAGCTTTCTTT CASSPIVPLEAFF